This T cell receptor (beta chain) derives from a study of blood T cell repertoires in COVID-19. On the study more broadly: The United States, Italy and Spain provided the acute and convalescent COVID-19 samples. PBMCs, B-cell-depleted T cells, or T cells were the source of the cDNA or gDNA that made up the material.

The CDR3 spans 16 residues. CDR1 and CDR2 from the germline V gene are LGHNA and YNFKEQ. Original handling: Amplification from reference gene primers served as the basis for estimated nucleated cell counts. Generated by immunoSEQ multiplex PCR, the TCRdb table keeps only in-frame clones and is missing some. From that table come the V and J calls and clone size; the DNA was used to work out D and trimming. The table includes more than 300,000 clones, more than 70% detected once. Points on this clone: The junction does not match germline at one end; this may be a read error.

The chain combines TRBV4-2 with TRBJ2-2, with 9 bases that match TRBD2. The specimen sequenced was peripheral blood. The TCR sequence derives from a woman aged 45-65 years with acute or convalescent COVID-19. CDR3 DNA sequence: TGTGCCAGCAGCGAAGATAGCGGGAGGAACACCGGGGAGCTGTTTTTT. Its protein product is CASSEDSGRNTGELFF.